Detailed here is one T cell receptor (beta chain). Its cognate antigen has yet to be identified. No quality values exist for individual bases; no much larger clone is one base distant. These data belong to a study of blood T cell repertoires in COVID-19 (dated by TCRdb to about 2020). Study-level background: The collaborator samples originated in the United States, Italy and Spain and spanned the acute and convalescent phases of COVID-19. Where available, HLA class I and class II types were obtained from metadata supplied by the sample provider rather than from assay-based typing. The prospective study material was composed of cDNA or gDNA derived from T cells, B-cell-depleted T cells, or PBMCs. Nearly every sample came with metadata listing a de-identified subject ID, COVID-19 status, age in years and sex. Subjects who had been exposed to COVID-19, were actively infected with it, or had recovered from it provided the deeply sampled blood TCRbeta repertoires that made up the dataset. Samples came from the ongoing ImmuneRACE study (first 160 participants) plus 1,254 subjects from 6 global collaborators. The repertoires were made available in a free public database intended to serve as a resource for research on the immune response to SARS-CoV-2. Beyond this particular receptor, the publication reports: The amount of clinical and demographic metadata varied by source and participant and was provided uncurated.

Each collaborating institution followed its own protocols to collect whole blood in K2EDTA tubes. For TCRbeta analysis, collaborator samples were shipped as frozen whole blood, as isolated PBMCs, or as DNA extracted from either sample type. Sequences LNHNV (CDR1) and YYDKDF (CDR2) are obtained from the germline V gene (reference sequence). The germline V end is reduced by 8 bases and the J end by 0 bases; junction bases left unmatched: 14. The CDR3 numbers 18 residues from cysteine through phenylalanine. Only the CDR3 DNA stays, 54 bases, in frame from base 1. TCRbeta CDR3 regions were amplified from genomic DNA using the immunoSEQ Assay, a bias-controlled multiplex PCR. On the authors' methods: Within the assay, amplification of reference gene primers was used to estimate how many nucleated cells each sample contained. To quantify the absolute abundance of each unique TCRbeta CDR3 rearrangement, sequence reads were collapsed and filtered. For each sample, productive Simpson clonality was calculated by taking the square root of Simpson's diversity index across productive rearrangements. The immuneACCESS repertoire file appears here via TCRdb, limited to in-frame rearrangements. These files lack a portion of the clones; in checked studies, under half of the deficit traces to unresolved V genes, and the cause of the others is not known. V, J and clone size are taken as reported in that table, and D and trimming were inferred from the DNA itself. In this sample the table shows fewer than 140,000 clones, more than 80% of which occur a single time. Jointly, the top ten make up more than 13% of the sample.

In this chain, TRBV15 is recombined with TRBJ2-1, with 9 central nucleotides matching TRBD1. The material sequenced was peripheral blood. The clonotype was recovered from a woman between 55 and 75 years old with acute or convalescent COVID-19. The bases read TGTGCCACCGTAGGGGGACAGGGTTGGGGAAGCTCCTACAATGAGCAGTTCTTC. It translates as CATVGGQGWGSSYNEQFF.